This TCR beta chain emerged from a study of control samples from healthy donors and cancer patients. This CDR3 has 13 residues. V lost 1 base and J lost 2, with 4 bases in between. Germline lookup yields CDR1 KGHDR and CDR2 SFDVKD. The method was immunoSEQ multiplex PCR; TCRdb's version includes in-frame clones alone and lacks a portion of them. The data hold under 65,000 clones, with roughly 90% observed a single time. A single count supports this clone. This rearrangement joins TRBV24-1 to TRBJ1-2; D gene unclear. The origin of this receptor is a man aged 25 to 45 with colorectal cancer. Sequenced sample: PBMCs. The CDR3 DNA follows: TGTGCCACCAGTGATTTTTCCAACTATGGCTACACCTTC. Its translation is CATSDFSNYGYTF.